This TCR beta chain was captured in a study of blood T cell repertoires in COVID-19. Whole-study context: Acute-phase and convalescent COVID-19 samples originated in the United States, Italy and Spain. Sample material is recorded as cDNA or gDNA derived from T cells, B-cell-depleted T cells, or PBMCs.

The germline gives CDR1 LGHDT, CDR2 YNNKEL (reference sequence). The CDR3 has 12 amino acids. Trimming took off 2 bases at V and 4 bases at J, with 6 bases between the two ends. Per the original data handling: Counts of nucleated cells, estimated from reference gene primer amplification, were obtained. The method was immunoSEQ multiplex PCR; TCRdb's version includes in-frame clones alone and lacks a portion of them. V and J calls and clone size are copied from that table; D and trimming were computed from the DNA. The top ten clones hold 1.1% to 1.5% of a sample with 90,000 to 130,000 clones, 85% of them seen once.

The material sequenced was peripheral blood. The clonotype was recovered from a man in his forties with acute or convalescent COVID-19. V gene TRBV3-1 (or the pseudogene TRBV3-2) combines with J gene TRBJ2-7; D gene uncertain. The CDR3 nucleotides are TGTGCCAGCAGCCAACTAGAATACGAGCAGTACTTC. Translated, it gives CASSQLEYEQYF.